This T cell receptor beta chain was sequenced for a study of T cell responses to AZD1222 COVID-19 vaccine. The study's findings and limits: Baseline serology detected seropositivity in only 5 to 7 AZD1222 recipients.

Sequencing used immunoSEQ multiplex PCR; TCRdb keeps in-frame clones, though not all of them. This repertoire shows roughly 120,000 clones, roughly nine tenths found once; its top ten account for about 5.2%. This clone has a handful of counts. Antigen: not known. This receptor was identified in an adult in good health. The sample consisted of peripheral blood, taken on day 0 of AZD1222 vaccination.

Here the CDR3 reads CASSPRLAGTNNEQFF. CDR3 DNA: TGTGCCAGCAGCCCCCGGTTAGCGGGTACGAACAATGAGCAGTTCTTC. The chain carries TRBV7-2 and TRBJ2-1; 7 nucleotides match TRBD2. The germline V gene encodes CDR1 SGHTA and CDR2 FQGNSA. This CDR3 is 16 amino acids long. The V and J ends lost 5 bases and 5 bases, in that order; junction bases with no gene match: 12.